Listed below are T cell receptor beta chains from one sample, sequenced in a study of blood T cells in healthy people across ages. Using its own MiXCR run on the 5' RACE reads, TCRdb lists one record per CDR3 protein. The data hold about 1.4 million distinct CDR3 sequences, with approximately 59% observed a single time. Sample: blood. The receptors originated from a man between 18 and 29 years old in good health. The CDR3 runs from the conserved cysteine through the conserved F or W.

V gene | CDR3 protein
TRBV7-8 | CASSLLATSTDTQYF
TRBV28 | CASSLLLGQGSSYNEQFF
TRBV20-1 | CSATRLAGPTDTQYF
TRBV6-5 | CASSPLDRMNTEAFF
TRBV6-2/TRBV6-3 | CASSFYGETQYF
TRBV5-5 | CASSPPGALTDTQYF
TRBV2 | CASVRGGYEQYF
TRBV6-2/TRBV6-3 | CASTTGLAGDSSYEQYF
TRBV7-6 | CASSPGTSGRLYSEQFF
TRBV7-2 | CASTLSPNTGELFF
TRBV20-1 | CSARPDEGYSPLHF
TRBV9 | CASSVDGSFYGYTF
TRBV20-1 | CSARDLQGINSPLHF
TRBV4-2 | CASSQGRGDYSEQFF
TRBV28 | CASSLGASGNSYNEQFF
TRBV12-3/TRBV12-4 | CASSYGIDEQYF
TRBV3-1 | CASSQVLPNKGYEQYF
TRBV20-1 | CSASPGHQLPTGYTF
TRBV5-1 | CASRPGLVSAETQYF
TRBV20-1 | CSARDGGGSSSCEQYF
TRBV7-9 | CASSRADRPNYGYTF
TRBV21-1 | CASSKEWYEQYF
TRBV6-5 | CASSYSTWAGTDTQYF
TRBV6-1 | CASSSAAGSSYEQYF
TRBV27 | CASWGGGVNIQYF
TRBV6-2/TRBV6-3 | CASRRRVYGYTF
TRBV7-2 | CASSYAGTANTEAFF
TRBV4-1 | CASSLLGYDDEQYF
TRBV6-5 | CASQREGSTDTQYF
TRBV5-1 | CASSITGRAENSPLHF
TRBV12-3/TRBV12-4 | CASSSTASGWVDEQFF
TRBV28 | CASSWGQSYNEQFF
TRBV3-1 | CASRKVRGEQYF
TRBV2 | CASSEGSIYQPQHF
TRBV4-1 | CASSLNFGGGTTDTQYF
TRBV6-5 | CASSSGLAGGPGIQYF
TRBV4-1 | CASSLGWAYKDTQYF
TRBV29-1 | CSAKADTQYF
TRBV6-6 | CASSYSPAGRTETQYF
TRBV7-9 | CASSSARDEQYF